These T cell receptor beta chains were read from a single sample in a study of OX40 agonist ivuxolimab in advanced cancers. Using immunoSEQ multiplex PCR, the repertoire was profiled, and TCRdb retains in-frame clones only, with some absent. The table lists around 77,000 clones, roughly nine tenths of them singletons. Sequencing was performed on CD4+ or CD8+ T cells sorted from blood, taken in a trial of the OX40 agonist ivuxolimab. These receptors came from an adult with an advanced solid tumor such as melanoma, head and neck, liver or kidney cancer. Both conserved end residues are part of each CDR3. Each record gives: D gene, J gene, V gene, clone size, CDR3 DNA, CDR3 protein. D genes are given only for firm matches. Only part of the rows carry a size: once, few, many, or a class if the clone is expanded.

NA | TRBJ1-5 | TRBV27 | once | TGTGCCAGCAGTTTGGGCGGTAATAGCAATCAGCCCCAGCATTTT | CASSLGGNSNQPQHF
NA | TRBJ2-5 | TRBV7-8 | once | TGTGCCAGCAGCGGCCTCGGTACACTCGTTGAGACCCAGTACTTC | CASSGLGTLVETQYF
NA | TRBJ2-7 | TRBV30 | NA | TGTGCCTGGATTAAGGACACCTACGAGCAGTACTTC | CAWIKDTYEQYF
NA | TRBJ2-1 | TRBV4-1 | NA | TGCGCCAGCAGCCAAACCGACAGCCCCGAGCAGTTCTTC | CASSQTDSPEQFF
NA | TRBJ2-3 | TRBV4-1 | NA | TGCGCCAGCAGCCAGCTAGCCGCAGATACGCAGTATTTT | CASSQLAADTQYF
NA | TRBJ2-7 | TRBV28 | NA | TGTGCCAGCACCGTCGGACCTAGGTCCTACGAGCAGTACTTC | CASTVGPRSYEQYF
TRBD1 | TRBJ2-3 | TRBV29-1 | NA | TGCAGCGTACCAACAGGGGGCGGAGATACGCAGTATTTT | CSVPTGGGDTQYF
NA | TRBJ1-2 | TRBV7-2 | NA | TGTGCCAGCAGCCAAAACGGGCGGGGTGTTGGCTACACCTTC | CASSQNGRGVGYTF
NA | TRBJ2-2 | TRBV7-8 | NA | TGTGCCAGCAGCTTCTTTACGAACACCGGGGAGCTGTTTTTT | CASSFFTNTGELFF
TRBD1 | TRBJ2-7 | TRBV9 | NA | TGTGCCAGCAGCCCAGACAGGGGTACTTACGAGCAGTACTTC | CASSPDRGTYEQYF
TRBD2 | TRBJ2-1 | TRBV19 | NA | TGTGCCAGTAGTGACCGGGGACTAGCGGGAGGCGGTTACAATGAGCAGTTCTTC | CASSDRGLAGGGYNEQFF
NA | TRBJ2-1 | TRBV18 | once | TGTGCCAGCTCAGGGGACACCCCCTCGACCAATGAGCAGTTCTTC | CASSGDTPSTNEQFF
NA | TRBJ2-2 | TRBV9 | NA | TGTGCCAGCAGCCCAAGGGGGGCAGGCGCGAACACCGGGGAGCTGTTTTTT | CASSPRGAGANTGELFF
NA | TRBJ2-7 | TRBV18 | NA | TGTGCCAGCTCACCGCAATTAGCGGTTTCCTACGAGCAGTACTTC | CASSPQLAVSYEQYF
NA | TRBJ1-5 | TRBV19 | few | TGTGCCAGTAACGGGCTAGATCAGCCCCAGCATTTT | CASNGLDQPQHF
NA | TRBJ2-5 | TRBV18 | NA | TGTGCCAGCTCCCCCCTCGCGGGCCCAGAGACCCAGTACTTC | CASSPLAGPETQYF
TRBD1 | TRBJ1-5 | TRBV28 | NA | TGTGCCAGCAGGGCAACAGGGGACGTACAGCCCCAGCATTTT | CASRATGDVQPQHF
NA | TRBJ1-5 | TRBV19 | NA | TGTGCCAGTAGTCGAGGTAGGAGCAATCAGCCCCAGCATTTT | CASSRGRSNQPQHF
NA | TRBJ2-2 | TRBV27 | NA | TGTGCCAGCAGTCATTCAGGGGCCGGGGAGCTGTTTTTT | CASSHSGAGELFF
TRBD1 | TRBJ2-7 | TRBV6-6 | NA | TGTGCCAGCAGTTCCCCGGACAGGGCAAAATACGAGCAGTACTTC | CASSSPDRAKYEQYF
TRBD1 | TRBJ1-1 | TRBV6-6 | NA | TGTGCCAGCAGACGTCAGGGGGCTGGCACTGAAGCTTTCTTT | CASRRQGAGTEAFF
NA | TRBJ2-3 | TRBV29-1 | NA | TGCAGCGTTCGGACTGCCACAGATACGCAGTATTTT | CSVRTATDTQYF
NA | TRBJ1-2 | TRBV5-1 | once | TGCGCCAGCGTGGGGGATGGCTATGGCTACACCTTC | CASVGDGYGYTF
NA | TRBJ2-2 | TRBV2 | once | TGTGCCGGAGGGACTACCGGGGAGCTGTTTTTT | CAGGTTGELFF
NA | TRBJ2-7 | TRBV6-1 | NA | TGTGCCAGCACGAGCAGAGACTACGAGCAGTACTTC | CASTSRDYEQYF
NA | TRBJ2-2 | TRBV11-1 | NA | TGTGCCAGCAGCTTGCAAGGATCCACCGGGGAGCTGTTTTTT | CASSLQGSTGELFF
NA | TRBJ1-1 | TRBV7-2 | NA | TGTGCCAGCAGCTTAGCCCAGGGAATTGAAGCTTTCTTT | CASSLAQGIEAFF